This is a list of T cell receptor beta chains from one sample in a study of T cells in Graves' hyperthyroidism and ophthalmopathy. TCRdb re-called the multiplex PCR reads with MiXCR, one entry per CDR3 protein. The table shows hundreds of thousands of distinct CDR3 sequences, with approximately 36% occurring only once. The material sequenced was blood. These receptors came from a woman in her forties with Graves' hyperthyroidism. Each CDR3 is given with its conserved first and last residue. Each record gives: CDR3 DNA, CDR3 protein, clone size, J gene, V gene, D gene. D genes are given only for firm matches. Only some rows state a clone size, as once, few, many or a class for expanded clones.

CDR3nt: TGTGCCAGCAGCCCAGAGGCAGGGCGGAATGAGCAGTACTTC
CDR3aa: CASSPEAGRNEQYF
abundance: few
j_gene: TRBJ2-7
v_gene: TRBV7-9
d_gene: NA

CDR3nt: TGCAGTGCTAGAGGGACATCGGGGAAAGAGACCCAGTACTTC
CDR3aa: CSARGTSGKETQYF
abundance: NA
j_gene: TRBJ2-5
v_gene: TRBV20-1
d_gene: NA

CDR3nt: TGTGCCAGCAGCTTCTCCCTCTCCGGGGCCAACGTCCTGACTTTC
CDR3aa: CASSFSLSGANVLTF
abundance: many
j_gene: TRBJ2-6
v_gene: TRBV5-6
d_gene: NA

CDR3nt: TGCAGCTTAGGCAGCTCGAACACCGGGGAGCTGTTTTTT
CDR3aa: CSLGSSNTGELFF
abundance: NA
j_gene: TRBJ2-2
v_gene: TRBV29-1
d_gene: NA

CDR3nt: TGCAGCGTTGATGGGGTAGCGGGGGCTTTACAAGAGACCCAGTACTTC
CDR3aa: CSVDGVAGALQETQYF
abundance: NA
j_gene: TRBJ2-5
v_gene: TRBV29-1
d_gene: TRBD2

CDR3nt: TGTGCCAGCAGCTTAGAAGACAGCAATCAGCCCCAGCATTTT
CDR3aa: CASSLEDSNQPQHF
abundance: many
j_gene: TRBJ1-5
v_gene: TRBV7-9
d_gene: NA

CDR3nt: TGCAGCGTTGAAGGAGGGGTTGGCGGCTACACCTTC
CDR3aa: CSVEGGVGGYTF
abundance: many
j_gene: TRBJ1-2
v_gene: TRBV29-1
d_gene: NA

CDR3nt: TGTGCCAGCAGTTACTCGCAGGGGATCGTTCCCGGGGAGCTGTTTTTT
CDR3aa: CASSYSQGIVPGELFF
abundance: NA
j_gene: TRBJ2-2
v_gene: TRBV6-5
d_gene: NA

CDR3nt: TGTGCCACCAGGGGTCCAGGTGGCAACGAGCAGTACTTC
CDR3aa: CATRGPGGNEQYF
abundance: many
j_gene: TRBJ2-7
v_gene: TRBV24-1
d_gene: NA

CDR3nt: TGTGCCAGCAGCTCATGGAGAGAGGAGCAGTACTTC
CDR3aa: CASSSWREEQYF
abundance: few
j_gene: TRBJ2-7
v_gene: TRBV7-2
d_gene: NA

CDR3nt: TGCGCCAGCAGCCCCGGGGACAGGGGCAATCAGCCCCAGTACTTC
CDR3aa: CASSPGDRGNQPQYF
abundance: NA
j_gene: TRBJ2-5
v_gene: TRBV4-3
d_gene: TRBD1

CDR3nt: TGTGCCAGCAGTTACCTCCGGGACGGCACCTACGAGCAGTACTTC
CDR3aa: CASSYLRDGTYEQYF
abundance: NA
j_gene: TRBJ2-7
v_gene: TRBV6-5
d_gene: NA

CDR3nt: TGCGCCAGCAGCCAAGACGGGTATGGGGGGCCCCAGCATTTT
CDR3aa: CASSQDGYGGPQHF
abundance: few
j_gene: TRBJ1-5
v_gene: TRBV4-3
d_gene: NA

CDR3nt: TGCAGTGCTATGGGGACTTCAAGCTCCTACGAGCAGTACTTC
CDR3aa: CSAMGTSSSYEQYF
abundance: NA
j_gene: TRBJ2-7
v_gene: TRBV20-1
d_gene: NA

CDR3nt: TGTGCCAGCAGTTTTGGGGGCAGGGGGACGGCGGCTTTCTTT
CDR3aa: CASSFGGRGTAAFF
abundance: NA
j_gene: TRBJ1-1
v_gene: TRBV6-5
d_gene: TRBD1

CDR3nt: TGTGCCAGCAGTGATGACACCGGGGAGCTGTTTTTT
CDR3aa: CASSDDTGELFF
abundance: many
j_gene: TRBJ2-2
v_gene: TRBV2
d_gene: NA

CDR3nt: TGTGCCAGCACACCCTTTGACAGCACCTACGAGCAGTACTTC
CDR3aa: CASTPFDSTYEQYF
abundance: many
j_gene: TRBJ2-7
v_gene: TRBV6-1
d_gene: NA

CDR3nt: TGTGCCAGCAGCTTGGTACCCGACCCGGCCGGGGCCAACGTCCTGACTTTC
CDR3aa: CASSLVPDPAGANVLTF
abundance: NA
j_gene: TRBJ2-6
v_gene: TRBV5-6
d_gene: NA

CDR3nt: TGCAGTGCCCCCTTGAACGGGCGTCCCTCCTACGAGCAGTACTTC
CDR3aa: CSAPLNGRPSYEQYF
abundance: few
j_gene: TRBJ2-7
v_gene: TRBV20-1
d_gene: NA

CDR3nt: TGTGCCAGCAGACCTCGCGGGGGTGCTTTCTCGAGCTCCTATAATTCACCCCTCCACTTT
CDR3aa: CASRPRGGAFSSSYNSPLHF
abundance: NA
j_gene: TRBJ1-6
v_gene: TRBV7-2
d_gene: NA

CDR3nt: TGTGCCAGCAGCCAAAATAGCGGGAGGAACCTCGAGCAGTACTTC
CDR3aa: CASSQNSGRNLEQYF
abundance: NA
j_gene: TRBJ2-7
v_gene: TRBV6-5
d_gene: TRBD2

CDR3nt: TGCGCCAGCAGCTTGCCTCTGACGGAGGCAGATACGCAGTATTTT
CDR3aa: CASSLPLTEADTQYF
abundance: NA
j_gene: TRBJ2-3
v_gene: TRBV5-1
d_gene: NA

CDR3nt: TGTGCCAGCAGTAGAACACCGGAACAGTATAGCAATCAGCCCCAGCATTTT
CDR3aa: CASSRTPEQYSNQPQHF
abundance: NA
j_gene: TRBJ1-5
v_gene: TRBV7-2
d_gene: NA

CDR3nt: TGCGCCAGCAGCCTACGGAGAGCCGACCGGGAAAGGAATTCACCCCTCCACTTT
CDR3aa: CASSLRRADRERNSPLHF
abundance: NA
j_gene: TRBJ1-6
v_gene: TRBV4-3
d_gene: NA

CDR3nt: TGTGCCAGCAGTGATTGGCGGGACAGGGGGCTCACTGAAGCTTTCTTT
CDR3aa: CASSDWRDRGLTEAFF
abundance: NA
j_gene: TRBJ1-1
v_gene: TRBV2
d_gene: TRBD1

CDR3nt: TGTGCCATCAGTGAAACGGATCAAGAGACCCAGTACTTC
CDR3aa: CAISETDQETQYF
abundance: few
j_gene: TRBJ2-5
v_gene: TRBV10-3
d_gene: NA

CDR3nt: TGTGCCAGCAGTCCCGGACTGAGACCCTACGAGCAGTACTTC
CDR3aa: CASSPGLRPYEQYF
abundance: NA
j_gene: TRBJ2-7
v_gene: TRBV7-8
d_gene: NA

CDR3nt: TGTGCCAGCGAGGCAGGGGGCTACGAGCAGTACTTC
CDR3aa: CASEAGGYEQYF
abundance: NA
j_gene: TRBJ2-7
v_gene: TRBV2
d_gene: TRBD1

CDR3nt: TGTGCCATCAGTTTACTAGCGGTAAACACAGATACGCAGTATTTT
CDR3aa: CAISLLAVNTDTQYF
abundance: NA
j_gene: TRBJ2-3
v_gene: TRBV10-3
d_gene: TRBD2

CDR3nt: TGCGCCAGCAGTCAACAGGGGGAGTCGACAGATACGCAGTATTTT
CDR3aa: CASSQQGESTDTQYF
abundance: NA
j_gene: TRBJ2-3
v_gene: TRBV10-2
d_gene: TRBD1

CDR3nt: TGTGCCAGCAGTTGGGCGGGAGTACAAGAGACCCGGTACTTC
CDR3aa: CASSWAGVQETRYF
abundance: NA
j_gene: TRBJ2-5
v_gene: TRBV19
d_gene: TRBD2

CDR3nt: TGCAGTGCTAGTCTGCGGGAGGGCTCGGCCGAGCAGTACTTC
CDR3aa: CSASLREGSAEQYF
abundance: many
j_gene: TRBJ2-7
v_gene: TRBV20-1
d_gene: TRBD2

CDR3nt: TGCAGCGCCCTTAGGTCCGGAAACCACAGATTTATGAACACTGAAGCTTTCTTT
CDR3aa: CSALRSGNHRFMNTEAFF
abundance: many
j_gene: TRBJ1-1
v_gene: TRBV29-1
d_gene: NA

CDR3nt: TGCGCCAGCAGCCAATTGGGAGTCCAGGAGACCCAGTACTTC
CDR3aa: CASSQLGVQETQYF
abundance: few
j_gene: TRBJ2-5
v_gene: TRBV4-1
d_gene: NA

CDR3nt: TGTGCCAGCAGTCCCTGGACACGGCCCTTCACCGGGGAGCTGTTTTTT
CDR3aa: CASSPWTRPFTGELFF
abundance: NA
j_gene: TRBJ2-2
v_gene: TRBV6-1
d_gene: NA

CDR3nt: TGTGCCAGCAGTTCGAGGGGGAGCACTGAAGCTTTCTTT
CDR3aa: CASSSRGSTEAFF
abundance: NA
j_gene: TRBJ1-1
v_gene: TRBV6-5
d_gene: NA

CDR3nt: TGTGCCAGCAGTCGACCCCAGGGTTACCTGAACACTGAAGCTTTCTTT
CDR3aa: CASSRPQGYLNTEAFF
abundance: NA
j_gene: TRBJ1-1
v_gene: TRBV10-3
d_gene: NA

CDR3nt: TGTGCCAGCAGTTTTGGGTTCGGGGAGCTGTTTTTT
CDR3aa: CASSFGFGELFF
abundance: many
j_gene: TRBJ2-2
v_gene: TRBV12-3/TRBV12-4
d_gene: NA

CDR3nt: TGCGCCAGCAGCACACCTTCAGGGGGAGGCACTGAAGCTTTCTTT
CDR3aa: CASSTPSGGGTEAFF
abundance: many
j_gene: TRBJ1-1
v_gene: TRBV5-1
d_gene: TRBD1

CDR3nt: TGTGCCATCAGTGGGCGACAGGGGGAGACCTACGAGCAGTACTTC
CDR3aa: CAISGRQGETYEQYF
abundance: many
j_gene: TRBJ2-7
v_gene: TRBV10-3
d_gene: TRBD1

CDR3nt: TGCGCCAGCAGCCCCAAGCTGTATATCGACTATAATTCACCCCTCCACTTT
CDR3aa: CASSPKLYIDYNSPLHF
abundance: NA
j_gene: TRBJ1-6
v_gene: TRBV4-3
d_gene: NA

CDR3nt: TGTGCCAGCAGCTTCCCCCGACTAGCGCCACAAGAGACCCAGTACTTC
CDR3aa: CASSFPRLAPQETQYF
abundance: many
j_gene: TRBJ2-5
v_gene: TRBV7-8
d_gene: TRBD2

CDR3nt: TGTGCCAGCAGCCAAAGACAGTGGCTGAACACCGGGGAGCTGTTTTTT
CDR3aa: CASSQRQWLNTGELFF
abundance: NA
j_gene: TRBJ2-2
v_gene: TRBV14
d_gene: NA

CDR3nt: TGCAGTGCTAGGGTTGTCGGGGAGGGTAGTTCACCCCTCCACTTT
CDR3aa: CSARVVGEGSSPLHF
abundance: many
j_gene: TRBJ1-6
v_gene: TRBV20-1
d_gene: NA

CDR3nt: TGTGCCAGCAGTTTTGGGGATGTCTATGGCTACACCTTC
CDR3aa: CASSFGDVYGYTF
abundance: NA
j_gene: TRBJ1-2
v_gene: TRBV12-3/TRBV12-4
d_gene: NA

CDR3nt: TGTGCCAGCGAGGGGTTTCAGAACACTGAAGCTTTCTTT
CDR3aa: CASEGFQNTEAFF
abundance: few
j_gene: TRBJ1-1
v_gene: TRBV12-3/TRBV12-4
d_gene: NA

CDR3nt: TGTGCCAGCAGCTTATCAGGGGGTGGCTACACCTTC
CDR3aa: CASSLSGGGYTF
abundance: many
j_gene: TRBJ1-2
v_gene: TRBV13
d_gene: TRBD1